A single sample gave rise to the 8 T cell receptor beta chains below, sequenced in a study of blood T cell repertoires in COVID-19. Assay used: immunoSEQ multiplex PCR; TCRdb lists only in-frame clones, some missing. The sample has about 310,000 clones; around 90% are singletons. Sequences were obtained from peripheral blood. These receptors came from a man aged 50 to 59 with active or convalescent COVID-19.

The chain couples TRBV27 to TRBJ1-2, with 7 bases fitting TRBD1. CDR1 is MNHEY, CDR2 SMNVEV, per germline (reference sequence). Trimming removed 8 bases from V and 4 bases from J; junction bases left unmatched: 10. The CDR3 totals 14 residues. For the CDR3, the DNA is TGTGCCAGCGGCCGGGTCGCAGGGGGCTATGGCTACACCTTC. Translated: CASGRVAGGYGYTF.

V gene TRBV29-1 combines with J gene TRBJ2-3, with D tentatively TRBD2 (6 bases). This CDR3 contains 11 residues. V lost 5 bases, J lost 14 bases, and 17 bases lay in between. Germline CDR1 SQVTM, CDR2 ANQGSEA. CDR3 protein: CSVQVGGLRYF. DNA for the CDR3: TGCAGCGTTCAGGTCGGGGGATTACGGTATTTT.

CDR3 coding DNA: TGTGCCAGTAGGAGACTACACCCGGGACAGGATGCCTATGGCTACACCTTC. This codes for CASRRLHPGQDAYGYTF. The chain couples TRBV19 to TRBJ1-2, with 8 bases aligning to TRBD1. Germline V gene data show CDR1 as LNHDA and CDR2 as SQIVND (reference sequence). This CDR3 is 17 amino acids long. V lost 6 bases to trimming and J lost 4 bases; unmatched junction nucleotides: 16. The complete variable domain, with remaining parts taken from reference TRBV19 and TRBJ1-2, reads DGGITQSPKYLFRKEGQNVTLSCEQNLNHDAMYWYRQDPGQGLRLIYYSQIVNDFQKGDIAEGYSVSREKKESFPLTVTSAQKNPTAFYLCASRRLHPGQDAYGYTFGSGTRLTVV.

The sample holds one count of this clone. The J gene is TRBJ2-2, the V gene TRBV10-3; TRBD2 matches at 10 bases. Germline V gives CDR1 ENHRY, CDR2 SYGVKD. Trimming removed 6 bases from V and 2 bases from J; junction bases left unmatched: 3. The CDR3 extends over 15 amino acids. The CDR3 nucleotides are TGTGCCATCAGAGGACTAGCGGCCAACACCGGGGAGCTGTTTTTT. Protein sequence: CAIRGLAANTGELFF.

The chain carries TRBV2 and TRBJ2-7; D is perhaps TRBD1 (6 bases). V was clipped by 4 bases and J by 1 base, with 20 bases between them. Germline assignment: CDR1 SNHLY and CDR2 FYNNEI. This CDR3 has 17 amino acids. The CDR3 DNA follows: TGTGCCAGCAGTGTACAGGGTCTGAATGGGCTTTCCTACGAGCAGTACTTC. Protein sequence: CASSVQGLNGLSYEQYF.

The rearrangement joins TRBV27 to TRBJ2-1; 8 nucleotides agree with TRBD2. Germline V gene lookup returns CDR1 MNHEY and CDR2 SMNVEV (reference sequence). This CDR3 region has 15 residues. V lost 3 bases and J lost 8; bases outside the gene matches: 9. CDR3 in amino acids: CASSFRSGSGDEQFF. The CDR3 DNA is TGTGCCAGCAGTTTTCGGAGCGGGAGCGGGGATGAGCAGTTCTTC.

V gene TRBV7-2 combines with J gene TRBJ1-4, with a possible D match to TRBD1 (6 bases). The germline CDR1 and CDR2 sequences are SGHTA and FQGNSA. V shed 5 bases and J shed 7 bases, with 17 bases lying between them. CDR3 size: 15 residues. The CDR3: CASSISGAESEKLFF. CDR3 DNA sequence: TGTGCCAGCAGCATCTCAGGGGCAGAGAGTGAAAAACTGTTTTTT.

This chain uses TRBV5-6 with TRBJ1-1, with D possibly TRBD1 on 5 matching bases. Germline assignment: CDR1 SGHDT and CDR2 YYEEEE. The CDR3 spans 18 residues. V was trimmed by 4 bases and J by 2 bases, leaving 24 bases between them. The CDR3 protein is CASSALSGGDWDNTEAFF. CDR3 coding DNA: TGTGCCAGCAGCGCGTTGTCCGGAGGGGACTGGGATAACACTGAAGCTTTCTTT.